Following are 6 T cell receptor beta chains from one sample sequenced in a study of regulatory T cells in long-lasting Graves disease. Time point given: newly diagnosed GD, antithyroid drugs for less than 3 months. PBMCs provided the RNA from which the TCR library was made. Arm-PCR of CDR3 regions with iRepertoire HTBI primers generated TCR beta libraries. MiXCR, run by TCRdb on the multiplex PCR reads, gives a single entry per CDR3 protein. The sample includes 300,000 to 400,000 distinct CDR3 sequences, 15% to 20% seen only once; the top ten take about 40%. The source material was peripheral blood mononuclear cells (PBMCs), sampled at new diagnosis, from a patient treated with antithyroid drugs. The origin of the receptors is a female donor with Graves disease.

This clonotype was counted many times. The chain employs TRBV6-2 or TRBV6-3 and TRBJ2-2; D perhaps matches TRBD2 (6 bases). V gave up 10 bases and J gave up 7 bases, with 16 bases separating them. The CDR3 consists of 13 residues. Looked up from germline, CDR1 is MNHEY and CDR2 is SVGEGT. The CDR3 DNA reads as TGTGCCACCTCCCAAAGGGGAGGCGGGGAGCTGTTTTTT. Protein: CATSQRGGGELFF.

A note on this clonotype: A much larger clone is a single base away; this may be a read error. V gene TRBV30 combines with J gene TRBJ2-7, with D possibly being TRBD2 (6 bases). Germline V CDR1 and CDR2: GTSNPN, SVGIG (reference sequence). The V and J ends lost 4 bases and 6 bases respectively, with 19 bases between them. The CDR3 runs to 14 residues. CDR3 in amino acids: CAWKMGGIAFEQYF. CDR3 nucleotides: TGTGCCTGGAAGATGGGAGGAATCGCCTTCGAGCAGTACTTC.

This clonotype was counted ten times or more. This chain connects TRBV12-3 or TRBV12-4 to TRBJ2-4; D assignment may be TRBD1 or TRBD2 (5 bases each). The CDR3 is made up of 15 amino acids. V lost 6 bases, J lost 0 bases, and 12 bases lay in between. The CDR3 reads CASSLGAGAKNIQYF. The CDR3 coding sequence is TGTGCCAGCAGCCTCGGGGCGGGAGCCAAAAACATTCAGTACTTC.

With respect to this clonotype: With only one base between it and a far larger clone, this is likely a read error. The chain combines TRBV2 with TRBJ2-7; D perhaps matches TRBD2 (5 bases). The J call could be wrong; TRBJ2-1 is a better fit for the DNA end. Per the germline V gene, CDR1 is SNHLY and CDR2 is FYNNEI. This CDR3 is 17 amino acids long. For the CDR3, the DNA is TGTGCCAGCAGTAGCATGGAGGAGGTCTTCTCTTACGATGAGCAGTTCTTC. It yields the protein CASSSMEEVFSYDEQFF.

This clonotype was observed at least ten times. This chain connects TRBV18 to TRBJ2-2, with TRBD2 matching 7 bases. The V gene end was trimmed by 4 bases and the J gene end by 5 bases; junction bases not matched to a gene: 4. The CDR3 totals 14 residues. The germline V gene has CDR1 KGHSH and CDR2 LQKENI. In DNA, the CDR3 is TGTGCCAGCTCACTATTGCGGGGGACCGGGGAGCTGTTTTTT. Its translation is CASSLLRGTGELFF.

This clonotype has at least ten counts. This chain uses TRBV2 with TRBJ1-5; D remains ambiguous. V lost 4 bases and J lost 7, with 14 bases in between. CDR3 length: 14 amino acids. Germline CDR1 reads SNHLY; CDR2 reads FYNNEI. CDR3: CASSVSRVGQPQHF. The CDR3 region has the DNA TGTGCCAGCAGTGTTTCTCGGGTAGGGCAGCCCCAGCATTTT.